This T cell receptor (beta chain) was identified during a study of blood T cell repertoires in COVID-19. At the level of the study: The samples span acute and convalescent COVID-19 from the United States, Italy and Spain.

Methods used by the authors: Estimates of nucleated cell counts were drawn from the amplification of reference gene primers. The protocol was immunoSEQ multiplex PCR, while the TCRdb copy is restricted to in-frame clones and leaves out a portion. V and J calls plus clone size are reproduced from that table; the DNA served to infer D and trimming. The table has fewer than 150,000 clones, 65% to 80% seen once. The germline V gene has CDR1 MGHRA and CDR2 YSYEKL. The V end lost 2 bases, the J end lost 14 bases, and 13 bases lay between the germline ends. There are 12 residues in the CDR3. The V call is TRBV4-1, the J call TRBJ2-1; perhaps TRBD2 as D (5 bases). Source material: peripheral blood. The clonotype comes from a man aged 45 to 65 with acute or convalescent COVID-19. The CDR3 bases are TGCGCCAGCAGCCAACTCGGACTGACTAAGTTCTTC. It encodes CASSQLGLTKFF.